The present TCR beta chain was sequenced within a study of vaccination and CD4 T cells after COVID-19. The overall study: Stimuli were overlapping spike peptide pools of SARS-CoV-2 and three common cold coronaviruses (HCoV-NL63, HCoV-OC43, HCoV-229E).

The CDR3 is 15 residues long. Germline CDR1 SEHNR, CDR2 FQNEAQ (reference sequence). V shed 6 bases and J 4 bases; nucleotides not matched to a gene: 3. As for treatment: roughly nine-day PBMC culture with coronavirus spike peptide pools or control peptides (ViraFEST assay). Sequenced with the Oncomine TCR Beta short-read assay was DNA taken from cultured CD4+ T cells. TCRdb used MiXCR to reprocess the PCR reads, holding one entry per CDR3 protein. Among some 11,000 distinct CDR3 sequences listed, over 50% were seen once. Regarding this clonotype: Its antigen is as yet unknown.

V and J are TRBV7-9 and TRBJ2-1; TRBD2 aligns across 13 bases. Sequenced: CD4+ T cells from blood, cultured in vitro. The sequence was collected from a human donor who had recovered from COVID-19. This CDR3 is CASRTGLAGYNEQFF. CDR3 sequence (DNA): TGTGCCAGCAGGACGGGACTAGCGGGATACAATGAGCAGTTCTTC.